These T cell receptor beta chains were read from a single sample in a study of blood T cell repertoires in COVID-19. Here immunoSEQ multiplex PCR was the method, and the copy in TCRdb shows in-frame clones only, minus some. The sample records about 210,000 clones, approximately 81% being singletons. Source material: peripheral blood. Receptors were obtained from a woman aged 80 or older with COVID-19, enrolled during active disease. Each CDR3 is given without its conserved first and last residue. Each record gives: J gene, V gene, CDR3 protein.

TRBJ1-2 TRBV28 ASTWGEENYGYT
TRBJ2-7 TRBV2 ASRGQAHLGEQY
TRBJ1-2 TRBV2 ATSGQGGDGYT
TRBJ1-6 TRBV18 ASSPTRPGQGSSSPLH
TRBJ1-2 TRBV30 AWGLSALRRGYT
TRBJ2-2 TRBV3-1/TRBV3-2 ASSQATSNTGELF
TRBJ1-1 TRBV6-2/TRBV6-3 ASSGRRMNTEAF
TRBJ2-2 TRBV5-1 ASSLAGQGMTGELF
TRBJ2-3 TRBV2 ASSDRLAGGTDTQY
TRBJ2-3 TRBV3-1/TRBV3-2 ASSLTGTRSTDTQY